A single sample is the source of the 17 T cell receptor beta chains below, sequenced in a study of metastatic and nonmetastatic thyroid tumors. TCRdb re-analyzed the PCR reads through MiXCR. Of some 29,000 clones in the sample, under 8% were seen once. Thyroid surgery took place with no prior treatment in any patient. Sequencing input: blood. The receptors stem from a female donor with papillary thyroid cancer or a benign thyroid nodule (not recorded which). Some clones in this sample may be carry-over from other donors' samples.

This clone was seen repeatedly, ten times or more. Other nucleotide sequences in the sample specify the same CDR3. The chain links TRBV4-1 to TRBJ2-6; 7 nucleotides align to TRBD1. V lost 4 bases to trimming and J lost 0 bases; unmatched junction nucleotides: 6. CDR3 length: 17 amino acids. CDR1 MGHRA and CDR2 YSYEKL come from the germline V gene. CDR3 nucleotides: TGCGCCAGCAGCCGAGGACAGGCCTACTCTGGGGCCAACGTCCTGACTTTC. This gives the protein CASSRGQAYSGANVLTF.

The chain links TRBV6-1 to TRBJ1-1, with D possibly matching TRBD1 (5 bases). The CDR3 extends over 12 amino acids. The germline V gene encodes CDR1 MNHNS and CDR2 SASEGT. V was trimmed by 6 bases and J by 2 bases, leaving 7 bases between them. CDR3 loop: CASSDSNTEAFF. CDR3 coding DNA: TGTGCCAGCAGCGACAGTAACACTGAAGCTTTCTTT.

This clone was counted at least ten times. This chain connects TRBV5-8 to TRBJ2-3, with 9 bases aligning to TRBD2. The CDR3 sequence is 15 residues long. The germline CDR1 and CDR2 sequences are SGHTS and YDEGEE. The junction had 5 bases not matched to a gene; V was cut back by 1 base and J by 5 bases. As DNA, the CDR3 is TGTGCCAGCAGCTTGAGCGGGGGGCGTGAAGATACGCAGTATTTT. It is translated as CASSLSGGREDTQYF. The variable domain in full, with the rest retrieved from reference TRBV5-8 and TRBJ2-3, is EAGVTQSPTHLIKTRGQQATLRCSPISGHTSVYWYQQALGLGLQFLLWYDEGEERNRGNFPPRFSGRQFPNYSSELNVNALELEDSALYLCASSLSGGREDTQYFGPGTRLTVL.

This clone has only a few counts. This CDR3 reads CASIIRDRKWNSYGYTF. CDR3 DNA: TGTGCCAGCATCATAAGGGACAGGAAGTGGAATAGCTATGGCTACACCTTC. The J gene is TRBJ1-2, the V gene TRBV28; the match to TRBD1 covers 8 bases. The CDR3 contains 17 residues. V trimming: 7 bases; J trimming: 4 bases; junction bases outside the gene matches: 17. From germline, CDR1 is MDHEN and CDR2 SYDVKM.

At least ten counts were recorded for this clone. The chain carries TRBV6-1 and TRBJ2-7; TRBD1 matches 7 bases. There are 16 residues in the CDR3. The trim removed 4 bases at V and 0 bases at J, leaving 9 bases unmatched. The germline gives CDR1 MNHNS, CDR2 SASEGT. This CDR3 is CASSGGWDSGSYEQYF. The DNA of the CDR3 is TGTGCCAGCAGTGGAGGCTGGGACAGCGGCTCCTACGAGCAGTACTTC.

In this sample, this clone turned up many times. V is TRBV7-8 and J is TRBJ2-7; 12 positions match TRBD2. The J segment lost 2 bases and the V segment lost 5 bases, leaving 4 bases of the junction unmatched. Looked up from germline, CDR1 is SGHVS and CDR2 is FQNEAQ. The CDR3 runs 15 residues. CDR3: CASSQTSGGPYEQYF. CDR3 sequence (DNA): TGTGCCAGCAGCCAGACTAGCGGGGGCCCCTACGAGCAGTACTTC. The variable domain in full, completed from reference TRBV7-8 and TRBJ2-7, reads GAGVSQSPRYKVAKRGQDVALRCDPISGHVSLFWYQQALGQGPEFLTYFQNEAQLDKSGLPSDRFFAERPEGSVSTLKIQRTQQEDSAVYLCASSQTSGGPYEQYFGPGTRLTVT.

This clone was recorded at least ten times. The CDR3 region has the DNA TGCGCCAGCCGCCGAATTACTAGCACAGATACGCAGTATTTT. The encoded protein is CASRRITSTDTQYF. The V call is TRBV5-1, the J call TRBJ2-3, with D unclear. V was clipped by 7 bases and J by 0 bases, with 12 bases between them. The CDR3 length is 14 residues. Germline V gene lookup returns CDR1 SGHRS and CDR2 YFSETQ.

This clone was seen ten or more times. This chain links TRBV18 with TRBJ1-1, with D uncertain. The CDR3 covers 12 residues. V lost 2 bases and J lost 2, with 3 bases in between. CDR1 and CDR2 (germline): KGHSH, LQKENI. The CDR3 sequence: CASSPGNTEAFF. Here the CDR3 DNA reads TGTGCCAGCTCACCAGGAAACACTGAAGCTTTCTTT.

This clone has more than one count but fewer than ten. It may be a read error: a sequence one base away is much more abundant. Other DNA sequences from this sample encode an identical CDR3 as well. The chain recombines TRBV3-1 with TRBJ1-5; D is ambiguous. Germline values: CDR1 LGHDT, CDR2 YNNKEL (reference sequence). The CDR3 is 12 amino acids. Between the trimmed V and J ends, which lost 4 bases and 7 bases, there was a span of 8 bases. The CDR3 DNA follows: TGTGCCAGCAGCCTCTTGGGCCAGCCCCAGCATTTT. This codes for CASSLLGQPQHF.

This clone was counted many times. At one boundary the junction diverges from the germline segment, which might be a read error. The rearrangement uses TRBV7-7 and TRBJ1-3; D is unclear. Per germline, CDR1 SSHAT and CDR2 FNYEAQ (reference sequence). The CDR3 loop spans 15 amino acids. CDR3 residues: CASSPGPGSGNTIYF. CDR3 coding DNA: TGTGCTAGCAGCCCGGGCCCTGGCTCTGGAAACACCATATATTTT.

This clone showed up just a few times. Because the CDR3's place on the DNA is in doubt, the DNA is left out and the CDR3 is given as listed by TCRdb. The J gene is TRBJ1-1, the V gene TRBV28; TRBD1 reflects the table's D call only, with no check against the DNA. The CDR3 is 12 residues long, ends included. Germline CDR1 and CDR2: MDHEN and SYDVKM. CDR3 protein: CASSVVGTGSSF.

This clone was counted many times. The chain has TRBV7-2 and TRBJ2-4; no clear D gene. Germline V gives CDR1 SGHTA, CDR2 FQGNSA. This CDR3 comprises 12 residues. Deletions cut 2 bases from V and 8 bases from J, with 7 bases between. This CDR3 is CASSLKGHIQYF. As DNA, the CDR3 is TGTGCCAGCAGCTTAAAGGGCCACATTCAGTACTTC.

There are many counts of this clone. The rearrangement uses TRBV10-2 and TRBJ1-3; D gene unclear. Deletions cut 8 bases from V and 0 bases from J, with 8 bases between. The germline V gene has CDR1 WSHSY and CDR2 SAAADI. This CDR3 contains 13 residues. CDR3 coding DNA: TGCGCCAGCTTAGTGAGCTCTGGAAACACCATATATTTT. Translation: CASLVSSGNTIYF.

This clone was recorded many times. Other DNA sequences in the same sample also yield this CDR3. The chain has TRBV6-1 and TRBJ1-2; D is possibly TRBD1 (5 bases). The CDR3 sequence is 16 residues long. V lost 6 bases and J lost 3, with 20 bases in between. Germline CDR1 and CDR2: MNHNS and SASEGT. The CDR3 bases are TGTGCCAGCAGCCTAGAGGGCAGGGCCCTCCACTATGGCTACACCTTC. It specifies CASSLEGRALHYGYTF.

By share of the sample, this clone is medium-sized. In DNA form, the CDR3 reads TGTGCCAGCAGTTGGCGGGGACCATATGGCTACACCTTC. Translating it yields CASSWRGPYGYTF. V gene TRBV12-3 or TRBV12-4 combines with J gene TRBJ1-2; possible D gene TRBD1, 5 bases. The CDR3 has 13 residues. V lost 4 bases to trimming and J lost 5 bases, with 11 bases between them.

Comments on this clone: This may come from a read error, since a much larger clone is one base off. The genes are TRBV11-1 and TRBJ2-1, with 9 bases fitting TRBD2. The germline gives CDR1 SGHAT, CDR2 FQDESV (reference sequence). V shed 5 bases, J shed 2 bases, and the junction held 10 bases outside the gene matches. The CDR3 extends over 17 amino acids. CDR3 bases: TGTGCCAGCAGCCGTGGAATAGCGGGGGCTACCTACAATGAGCAGTTCTTC. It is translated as CASSRGIAGATYNEQFF.

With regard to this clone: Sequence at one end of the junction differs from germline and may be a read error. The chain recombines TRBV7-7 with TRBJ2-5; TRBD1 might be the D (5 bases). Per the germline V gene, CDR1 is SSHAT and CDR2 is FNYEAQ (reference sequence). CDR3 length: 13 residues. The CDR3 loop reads CASSLARAETQYF. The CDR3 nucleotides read TGTGCTAGCAGCTTAGCCAGGGCCGAGACCCAGTACTTC.